This TCR beta chain was obtained from a study of CD8+ T cells in alopecia areata. cDNA serving as the sequencing template came from extracted, reverse transcribed RNA. Here immunoSEQ multiplex PCR was the method, and the copy in TCRdb shows in-frame clones only, minus some. This sample yields around 200,000 clones, of which around 60% are seen a single time; around 12% belongs to the top ten. Germline values: CDR1 SGHVS, CDR2 FQNEAQ. V lost 5 bases and J lost 0; bases outside the gene matches: 9. The CDR3 totals 17 residues. Treatment reported: oral pan-JAK inhibitor, 5-10 mg twice daily. The chain links TRBV7-8 to TRBJ1-5; TRBD1 matches at 8 bases. The TCR was taken from a human donor with alopecia areata. Source: CD8+ T cells sorted from blood, taken at week 24, from a patient treated with tofacitinib. The CDR3: CASSIGQGRFSNQPQHF. For the CDR3, the DNA is TGTGCCAGCAGCATTGGACAGGGACGTTTTAGCAATCAGCCCCAGCATTTT. The variable domain in full, completed from reference TRBV7-8 and TRBJ1-5, reads GAGVSQSPRYKVAKRGQDVALRCDPISGHVSLFWYQQALGQGPEFLTYFQNEAQLDKSGLPSDRFFAERPEGSVSTLKIQRTQQEDSAVYLCASSIGQGRFSNQPQHFGDGTRLSIL.